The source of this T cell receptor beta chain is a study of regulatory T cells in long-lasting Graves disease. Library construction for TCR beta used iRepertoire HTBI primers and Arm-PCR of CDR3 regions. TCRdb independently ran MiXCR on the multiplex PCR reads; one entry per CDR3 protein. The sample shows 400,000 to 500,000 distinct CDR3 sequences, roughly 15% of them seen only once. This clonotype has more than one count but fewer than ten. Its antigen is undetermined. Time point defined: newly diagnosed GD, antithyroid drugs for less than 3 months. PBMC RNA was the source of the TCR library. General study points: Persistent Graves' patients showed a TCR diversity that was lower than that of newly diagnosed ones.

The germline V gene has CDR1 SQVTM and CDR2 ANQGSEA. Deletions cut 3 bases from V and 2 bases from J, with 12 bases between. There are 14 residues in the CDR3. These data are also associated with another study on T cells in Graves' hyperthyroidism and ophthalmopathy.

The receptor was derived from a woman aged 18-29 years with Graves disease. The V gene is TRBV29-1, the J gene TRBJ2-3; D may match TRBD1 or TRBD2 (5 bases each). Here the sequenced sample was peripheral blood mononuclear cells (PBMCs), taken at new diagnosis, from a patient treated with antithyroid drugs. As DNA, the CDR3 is TGCAGCGTTGATTCGGGGCTCCCCACAGATACGCAGTATTTT. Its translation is CSVDSGLPTDTQYF.